The present entry profiles one T cell receptor beta chain with its context. Antigen unknown. The record originates from a study of monozygotic twins with inflammatory bowel disease. Overall study findings and caveats: Healthy co-twins exceeded IBD patients in TCRbeta diversity as measured by inverse Simpson. Immunosuppressive treatment differences may have increased patient repertoire variability.

Per TCR library, about 3,300 ng of total RNA was used. One entry per CDR3 protein, without DNA, is what TCRdb gives after re-calling the 5' RACE reads. The data show approximately 330,000 distinct CDR3 sequences, and the top ten clones hold around 2%. The origin of this receptor is a human donor with ulcerative colitis or Crohn's disease, or a healthy co-twin of an affected twin (not recorded which). Sequenced: blood.

The CDR3 loop is CSVEVPTGPRTEAFF. The chain employs TRBV29-1 and TRBJ1-1; the D call of TRBD1 rests on TCRdb alone, since no DNA is present to check it. CDR3 length: 15 residues. The germline gives CDR1 SQVTM, CDR2 ANQGSEA.